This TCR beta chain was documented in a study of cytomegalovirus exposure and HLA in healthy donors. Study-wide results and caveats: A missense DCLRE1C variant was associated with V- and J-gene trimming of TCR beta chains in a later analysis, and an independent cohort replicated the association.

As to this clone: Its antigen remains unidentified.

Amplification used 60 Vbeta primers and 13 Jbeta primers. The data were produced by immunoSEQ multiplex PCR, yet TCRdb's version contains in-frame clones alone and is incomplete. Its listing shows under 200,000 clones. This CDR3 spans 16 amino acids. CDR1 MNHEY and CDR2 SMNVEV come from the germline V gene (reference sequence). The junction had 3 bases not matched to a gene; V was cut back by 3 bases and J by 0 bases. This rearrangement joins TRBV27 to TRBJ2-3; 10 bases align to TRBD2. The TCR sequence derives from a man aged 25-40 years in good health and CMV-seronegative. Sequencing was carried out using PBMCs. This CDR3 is CASSFSGRPSTDTQYF. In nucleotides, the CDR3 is TGTGCCAGCAGTTTTAGCGGGAGGCCTAGCACAGATACGCAGTATTTT.